This T cell receptor beta chain was captured in a study of CD8+ T cells in alopecia areata. Study information: Tofacitinib administration to treated patients was oral, at 5 to 10 mg twice daily. Tofacitinib therapy took 6 to 18 months; 6 months off drug came after.

TCR sequencing used cDNA made by reverse transcription of extracted RNA. Sequenced by immunoSEQ multiplex PCR; TCRdb stores in-frame clones only, minus some. The data contain 120,000 to 150,000 clones, 87% of them singletons. Trimming pared 3 bases from V and 2 bases from J, leaving 14 bases between. The germline V gene encodes CDR1 SEHNR and CDR2 FQNEAQ (reference sequence). The CDR3 is 15 residues long. Study findings and constraints: Clonality was higher in lesional than normal scalp, especially in alopecia totalis/universalis.

Comment on this clone: Its matching antigen is unknown.

This receptor was obtained from a human donor with alopecia areata. The sequences come from CD8+ T cells sorted from blood, collected at week 0. The chain joins TRBV7-9 to TRBJ2-7; D is perhaps TRBD1 (6 bases). The CDR3 protein is CASSLDTGFPYEQYF. CDR3 coding DNA: TGTGCCAGCAGCTTGGATACAGGGTTTCCCTACGAGCAGTACTTC.